The source of this T cell receptor (beta chain) is a study of metastatic and nonmetastatic thyroid tumors. Study-level background: Both malignant and benign thyroid patients supplied peripheral blood and tumor or nodule tissue samples, across which the repertoires of these patients were then compared. Whole-study results and caveats: Significantly higher TCR beta diversity was reportedly seen in malignant thyroid tumors than benign nodules, in blood and tumor.

Concerning this clone itself: Its antigen is unknown.

Each patient went into thyroid surgery without having received any treatment. Authors' analysis steps: The authors used CDR3 differences across clinicopathological groups to build a distant-metastasis classifier for papillary thyroid cancer. Via MiXCR, TCRdb re-called the PCR reads. The V and J calls follow TCRdb's processing rather than the paper's. Altogether under 15,000 clones are present, about 25% being singletons, with the ten largest covering 3.6%. Germline V gene lookup returns CDR1 DFQATT and CDR2 SNEGSKA (reference sequence). The CDR3 is 11 amino acids. The V gene lost 3 bases and the J gene lost 8 bases, with 7 bases spanning the gap.

The rearrangement links TRBV20-1 to TRBJ2-2; D gene uncertain. This clonotype originated in a female donor with papillary thyroid cancer or a benign thyroid nodule (not recorded which). Some clones in this sample may be carry-over from other donors' samples. Sequencing was carried out using blood. Here the CDR3 DNA reads TGCAGTGCTAGGAGGACGGGGGAGCTGTTTTTT. Translating gives CSARRTGELFF.